These 26 T cell receptor beta chains came from one sample sequenced in a study of cytomegalovirus exposure and HLA in healthy donors. The PCR contained 60 Vbeta and 13 Jbeta primers. The assay was immunoSEQ multiplex PCR, and TCRdb's table has in-frame clones only and misses some. This table holds about 130,000 clones. Sequenced: PBMCs. The receptors derive from a man between 18 and 35 years old in good health and CMV-seronegative.

J is TRBJ1-1 and V is TRBV5-4; 8 nucleotides line up with TRBD1. The CDR3 is 16 amino acids. V dropped 6 bases and J dropped 0; count of bases not matched to a gene: 10. Germline CDR1 reads SGHNT; CDR2 reads YYREEE (reference sequence). CDR3 region: CASTNRQTGVNTEAFF. Written as DNA, the CDR3 is TGTGCCAGCACCAACAGACAGACAGGGGTGAACACTGAAGCTTTCTTT.

The chain has TRBV28 and TRBJ1-5, with TRBD1 as a possible D gene (5 bases). Trimming stripped 6 bases from V and 1 base from J, with 13 bases between. CDR1 MDHEN and CDR2 SYDVKM come from the germline V gene. CDR3 length equals 15 residues. The CDR3, as DNA: TGTGCCAGCAGATGGGGCAGAAACAGCAATCAGCCCCAGCATTTT. Translation: CASRWGRNSNQPQHF.

J is TRBJ2-7 and V is TRBV5-1, with TRBD1 matching over 8 bases. The J segment lost 1 base and the V segment lost 4 bases, leaving 4 bases of the junction unmatched. Germline CDR1 and CDR2: SGHRS and YFSETQ. This CDR3 has 14 amino acids. CDR3 bases: TGCGCCAGCAGCGGTCGGGACAGGTCCTACGAGCAGTACTTC. Translation: CASSGRDRSYEQYF.

V gene TRBV29-1 combines with J gene TRBJ2-3; D possibly corresponds to TRBD2 (6 bases). The CDR3 runs to 14 residues. V was trimmed by 1 base and J by 2 bases, leaving 10 bases between them. The V gene's germline CDR1 is SQVTM and CDR2 ANQGSEA. CDR3: CSVEGGGYTDTQYF. The CDR3 DNA reads TGCAGCGTTGAAGGGGGAGGATACACAGATACGCAGTATTTT.

J is TRBJ1-2 and V is TRBV4-1; 7 nucleotides match TRBD1. The CDR3 has 14 residues. The junction had 8 bases not matched to a gene; V was cut back by 4 bases and J by 6 bases. Germline V gene data show CDR1 as MGHRA and CDR2 as YSYEKL. CDR3 loop: CASSRPGTANGYTF. In DNA, the CDR3 is TGCGCCAGCAGCCGCCCGGGGACAGCCAATGGCTACACCTTC.

The chain uses TRBV6-4 and TRBJ2-1; 12 nucleotides agree with TRBD2. Trimming at V came to 6 bases and at J to 4 bases, leaving 1 base not matched to a gene. Germline V gene data show CDR1 as MRHNA and CDR2 as SNTAGT. The CDR3 totals 14 residues. The CDR3 nucleotides are TGTGCCAGCAGCCTAGCGGGAGGGTACAATGAGCAGTTCTTC. This sequence encodes CASSLAGGYNEQFF.

CDR3 bases: TGTGCCAGCAGCTTACAGGGGAATCTGAACGAGCAGTACTTC. This gives the protein CASSLQGNLNEQYF. The chain uses TRBV11-3 and TRBJ2-7, with D possibly being TRBD1 (6 bases). Germline CDR1 SGHNT, CDR2 YENEEA. The CDR3 runs 14 residues. Trimming cost V 2 bases and J 5 bases, with 13 bases left between them. The variable domain in full, completed from reference TRBV11-3 and TRBJ2-7, reads EAGVVQSPRYKIIEKKQPVAFWCNPISGHNTLYWYLQNLGQGPELLIRYENEEAVDDSQLPKDRFSAERLKGVDSTLKIQPAELGDSAVYLCASSLQGNLNEQYFGPGTRLTVT.

The rearrangement joins TRBV4-3 to TRBJ2-3; 8 bases agree with TRBD2. Germline V gene lookup returns CDR1 LGHNA and CDR2 YSLEER. The CDR3 is 17 residues long. The V gene end was trimmed by 1 base and the J gene end by 0 bases; junction bases not matched to a gene: 6. This chain's CDR3 is CASSQGVSGVSTDTQYF. CDR3 in DNA: TGCGCCAGCAGCCAAGGAGTTAGCGGGGTTAGCACAGATACGCAGTATTTT.

The chain has TRBV7-2 and TRBJ1-5; TRBD1 agrees at 8 bases. Germline lookup yields CDR1 SGHTA and CDR2 FQGNSA. The CDR3 runs 13 residues. J lost 7 bases, V lost 5 bases, and 4 bases had no gene match. CDR3 protein: CASSPRQGQPQHF. The CDR3 DNA sequence: TGTGCCAGCAGCCCCCGACAGGGGCAGCCCCAGCATTTT. The whole variable domain, remainder taken from reference TRBV7-2 and TRBJ1-5, is GAGVSQSPSNKVTEKGKDVELRCDPISGHTALYWYRQSLGQGLEFLIYFQGNSAPDKSGLPSDRFSAERTGGSVSTLTIQRTQQEDSAVYLCASSPRQGQPQHFGDGTRLSIL.

The chain joins TRBV7-3 to TRBJ1-6, with TRBD1 matching over 8 bases. With 5 bases clipped from V and 5 bases from J, the junction kept 5 bases outside the gene matches. The CDR3 is 15 amino acids. The germline V gene encodes CDR1 SGHTA and CDR2 FQGTGA. The CDR3 reads CASSPGGEDNSPLHF. The CDR3 DNA sequence: TGTGCCAGCAGCCCAGGGGGCGAAGATAATTCACCCCTCCACTTT.

The chain is built from TRBV6-1 and TRBJ1-2, with TRBD1 matching over 10 bases. The CDR3 is made up of 14 amino acids. Trimming took 8 bases from V and 8 from J; bases not matched to a gene: 11. Germline CDR1 reads MNHNS; CDR2 reads SASEGT. Here the CDR3 DNA reads TGTGCCAGCCTCCTAGACAGGGGGCGAGAAGGCTACACCTTC. Its protein is CASLLDRGREGYTF.

V and J are TRBV5-6 and TRBJ2-7; 10 positions match TRBD1. Germline CDR1 SGHDT, CDR2 YYEEEE. The CDR3 spans 14 residues. V dropped 4 bases and J dropped 3; count of bases not matched to a gene: 4. The CDR3: CASSMTGGFYEQYF. In DNA, the CDR3 is TGTGCCAGCAGCATGACAGGGGGCTTCTACGAGCAGTACTTC.

The genes are TRBV6-5 and TRBJ2-3, with D unclear. V was trimmed by 0 bases and J by 4 bases, leaving 11 bases between them. The CDR3 runs 15 residues. Germline loops: CDR1 MNHEY, CDR2 SVGAGI. CDR3 coding DNA: TGTGCCAGCAGTTACTCGGAAGCGTTGTCAGATACGCAGTATTTT. This encodes CASSYSEALSDTQYF.

The rearrangement links TRBV6-1 to TRBJ2-1; TRBD2 matches at 10 bases. This CDR3 has 13 amino acids. CDR1 is MNHNS, CDR2 SASEGT, per germline. Unmatched junction bases numbered 9, after V lost 11 bases and J lost 8 bases. This chain's CDR3 is CAGEAGGGDEQFF. Written as DNA, the CDR3 is TGTGCCGGGGAAGCGGGAGGGGGCGATGAGCAGTTCTTC.

This chain links TRBV10-3 with TRBJ2-7; TRBD2 matches 7 bases. The germline gives CDR1 ENHRY, CDR2 SYGVKD. V was pared by 8 bases and J by 2 bases, with 9 bases of the junction left unmatched. There are 14 residues in the CDR3. The CDR3 coding sequence is TGTGCCATCTCTCCGGGACTACCGACCTACGAGCAGTACTTC. Amino acid sequence: CAISPGLPTYEQYF.

The genes are TRBV5-6 and TRBJ2-2, with 8 bases identical to TRBD1. CDR1 is SGHDT, CDR2 YYEEEE, per germline. The CDR3 length is 16 residues. Trimming at V came to 4 bases and at J to 7 bases, leaving 12 bases not matched to a gene. This chain's CDR3 is CASSPGTGVYYGELFF. The CDR3 bases are TGTGCCAGCAGCCCAGGGACAGGAGTTTACTACGGGGAGCTGTTTTTT.

This sequence joins TRBV9 and TRBJ1-3; 7 bases are shared with TRBD1. Germline V gene lookup returns CDR1 SGDLS and CDR2 YYNGEE. The J segment lost 0 bases and the V segment lost 4 bases, leaving 7 bases of the junction unmatched. The CDR3 has 16 amino acids. CDR3 region: CASSTTDRSSGNTIYF. The CDR3 nucleotides are TGTGCCAGCAGCACAACGGACAGGAGCTCTGGAAACACCATATATTTT. Based on the CDR3 plus reference TRBV9 and TRBJ1-3, the full variable domain is DSGVTQTPKHLITATGQRVTLRCSPRSGDLSVYWYQQSLDQGLQFLIQYYNGEERAKGNILERFSAQQFPDLHSELNLSSLELGDSALYFCASSTTDRSSGNTIYFGEGSWLTVV.

The chain employs TRBV15 and TRBJ1-5, with D perhaps TRBD1 (5 bases). V gave up 4 bases and J gave up 1 base, with 8 bases separating them. Germline V gene data show CDR1 as LNHNV and CDR2 as YYDKDF (reference sequence). This CDR3 is 14 amino acids long. The CDR3 sequence: CATSMRDSNQPQHF. CDR3 nucleotide sequence: TGTGCCACCAGCATGCGGGACAGCAATCAGCCCCAGCATTTT.

This rearrangement joins TRBV10-3 to TRBJ1-1, with D maybe TRBD1 (6 bases). The CDR3 is made up of 14 amino acids. Germline V gene sequence: CDR1 ENHRY, CDR2 SYGVKD. V was shortened by 4 bases and J by 1 base, with 10 bases between the two germline ends. The CDR3 DNA follows: TGTGCCATCAGTGGGGACAACTCGAACACTGAAGCTTTCTTT. Residues: CAISGDNSNTEAFF.

The chain combines TRBV19 with TRBJ1-5, with 8 nucleotides matching TRBD1. Trimming cost V 7 bases and J 0 bases; bases outside gene matches: 11. Germline V gene data show CDR1 as LNHDA and CDR2 as SQIVND (reference sequence). CDR3 length: 17 amino acids. CDR3 loop: CASMRTGSSYSNQPQHF. DNA of the CDR3: TGTGCCAGTATGCGGACAGGGTCTAGCTATAGCAATCAGCCCCAGCATTTT.

DNA for the CDR3: TGTGCCAGCAGCTCGGGACAGGGGGCGAGGAACACCATATATTTT. Translated, it gives CASSSGQGARNTIYF. The chain couples TRBV7-2 to TRBJ1-3; 12 bases are shared with TRBD1. Germline assignment: CDR1 SGHTA and CDR2 FQGNSA. This CDR3 has 15 residues. V gave up 4 bases and J gave up 7 bases; unmatched junction bases: 5.

The V gene is TRBV9, the J gene TRBJ2-7; 8 bases align to TRBD1. The CDR3 covers 17 residues. Per the germline V gene, CDR1 is SGDLS and CDR2 is YYNGEE. V was pared by 2 bases and J by 6 bases, with 16 bases of the junction left unmatched. CDR3 sequence reads: CASSVGILRDRRAEQYF. CDR3 nucleotide sequence: TGTGCCAGCAGCGTCGGCATTCTCCGGGACAGGAGAGCCGAGCAGTACTTC.

Here the CDR3 reads CASSQEQPSGYTF. CDR3 in DNA: TGTGCCAGCAGCCAAGAACAGCCCAGCGGCTACACCTTC. This chain joins TRBV4-2 and TRBJ1-2; D remains ambiguous. V lost 0 bases and J 8 bases, leaving 10 bases between the germline ends. The CDR3 loop spans 13 amino acids. Per the germline V gene, CDR1 is LGHNA and CDR2 is YNFKEQ.

The rearrangement uses TRBV28 and TRBJ1-1; 8 bases fit TRBD1. CDR3 length: 15 residues. J gave up 1 base and V 6 bases, and 7 bases lay outside the gene matches. The germline V gene encodes CDR1 MDHEN and CDR2 SYDVKM. DNA of the CDR3: TGTGCCAGCAGCTCTTCCGGGACAGGGAACACTGAAGCTTTCTTT. Protein: CASSSSGTGNTEAFF.

This chain links TRBV7-9 with TRBJ2-7; TRBD1 matches 7 bases. The CDR3 contains 14 residues. V was pared by 4 bases and J by 1 base, with 4 bases of the junction left unmatched. Germline V gene lookup returns CDR1 SEHNR and CDR2 FQNEAQ (reference sequence). DNA of the CDR3: TGTGCCAGCAGCTCACGACAGGGATCCTACGAGCAGTACTTC. It codes for CASSSRQGSYEQYF.

The rearrangement uses TRBV28 and TRBJ2-7, with 9 bases aligning to TRBD1. CDR3 length: 16 residues. CDR1 is MDHEN, CDR2 SYDVKM, per germline. The V segment lost 5 bases and the J segment 2 bases; nucleotides outside the gene matches: 10. CDR3 in amino acids: CASSKPGTGRTYEQYF. Written as DNA, the CDR3 is TGTGCCAGCAGTAAACCCGGGACAGGGCGTACCTACGAGCAGTACTTC.